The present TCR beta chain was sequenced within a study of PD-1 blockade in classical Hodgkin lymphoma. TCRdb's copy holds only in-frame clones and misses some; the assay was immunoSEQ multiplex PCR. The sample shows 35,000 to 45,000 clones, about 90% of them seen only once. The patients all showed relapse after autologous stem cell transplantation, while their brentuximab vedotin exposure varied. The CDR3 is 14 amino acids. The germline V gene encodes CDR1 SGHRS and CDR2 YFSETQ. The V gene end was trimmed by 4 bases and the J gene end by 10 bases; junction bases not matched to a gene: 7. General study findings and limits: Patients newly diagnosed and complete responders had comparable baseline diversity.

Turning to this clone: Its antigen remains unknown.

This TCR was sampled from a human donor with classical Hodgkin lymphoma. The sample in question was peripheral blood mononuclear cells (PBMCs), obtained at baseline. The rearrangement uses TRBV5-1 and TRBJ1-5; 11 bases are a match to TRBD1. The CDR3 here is CASSAGTGGYPQHF. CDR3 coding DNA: TGCGCCAGCAGCGCCGGGACAGGGGGATACCCCCAGCATTTT.